The clone carrying this TCR beta chain was seen just once. The sample is drawn from a study of blood T cell dynamics during melanoma immunotherapy. Overall study: Metastatic melanoma patients received first-line pembrolizumab or nivolumab plus ipilimumab.

Profiling relied on immunoSEQ multiplex PCR, and the TCRdb table lists in-frame clones only, not all of them. The sample lists about 3,600 clones; around 96% were seen once. Specified time point: week 3, after first cycle of checkpoint inhibitor. Patients with prior systemic cancer treatment, concomitant immunosuppressants, or other active malignancies were excluded. Material: effector memory CD8+ T cells from blood, obtained from a patient treated with checkpoint blockade. This TCR derives from a human donor with melanoma.

The CDR3 sequence: CASSPPSSGRAYEQYF. The CDR3, as DNA: TGTGCCAGCAGCCCCCCCTCAAGCGGGAGGGCGTACGAGCAGTACTTC. The chain uses TRBV7-9 and TRBJ2-7; 10 bases are a match to TRBD2. CDR1 is SEHNR and CDR2 is FQNEAQ in the germline V gene (reference sequence). The CDR3 extends over 16 amino acids. With V trimmed by 5 bases and J by 4 bases, 11 bases remained unmatched. The full variable domain, in which reference TRBV7-9 and TRBJ2-7 provide the parts outside the CDR3, is DTGVSQNPRHKITKRGQNVTFRCDPISEHNRLYWYRQTLGQGPEFLTYFQNEAQLEKSRLLSDRFSAERPKGSFSTLEIQRTEQGDSAMYLCASSPPSSGRAYEQYFGPGTRLTVT.